The clone carrying this T cell receptor beta chain was picked up a small number of times. Its target is not known. The sample is drawn from a study of CD8 T cells in ankylosing spondylitis. Findings and limits, study-wide: A TCR beta motif of 7 or 8 highly homologous variants appeared characteristic of ankylosing spondylitis blood. Earlier authors reported some of these motif variants in reactive arthritis synovial fluid and blood.

TCRdb recomputed calls from the 5' RACE reads with MiXCR, one row per CDR3 protein. In the table there are hundreds of thousands of distinct CDR3 sequences, around 21% of which are singletons. The CDR3 runs to 13 residues. Germline CDR1 is SGHNT and CDR2 is YYREEE (reference sequence). With 5 bases clipped from V and 7 bases from J, the junction kept 8 bases outside the gene matches. The chain joins TRBV5-4 to TRBJ2-7; 8 bases agree with TRBD2. The specimen sequenced was blood, either unsorted or a sorted T cell fraction (not recorded which). The TCR comes from a female donor with ankylosing spondylitis or in good health (not recorded which). The CDR3 loop reads CASRELTGGEQYF. CDR3 coding DNA: TGTGCCAGCAGGGAACTGACGGGAGGGGAGCAGTACTTC.